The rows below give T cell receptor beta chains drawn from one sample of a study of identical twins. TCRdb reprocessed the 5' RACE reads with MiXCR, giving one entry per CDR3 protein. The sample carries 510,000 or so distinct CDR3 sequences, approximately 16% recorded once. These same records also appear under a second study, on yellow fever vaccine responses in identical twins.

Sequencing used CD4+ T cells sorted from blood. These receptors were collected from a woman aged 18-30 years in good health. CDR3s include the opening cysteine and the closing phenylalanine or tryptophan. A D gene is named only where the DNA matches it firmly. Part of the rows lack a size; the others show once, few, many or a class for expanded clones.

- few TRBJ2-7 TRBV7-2 CASSSDFYEQYF TGTGCCAGCAGTTCAGACTTCTACGAGCAGTACTTC
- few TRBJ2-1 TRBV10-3 CAISESLGLGYNEQFF TGTGCCATCAGTGAGTCGCTAGGGTTAGGCTACAATGAGCAGTTCTTC
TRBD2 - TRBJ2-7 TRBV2 CASSLKTSGRTSYEQYF TGTGCCAGCAGTCTCAAGACTAGCGGGAGGACAAGCTACGAGCAGTACTTC
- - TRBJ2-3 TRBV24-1 CATSDLAGTDTQYF TGTGCCACCAGTGATTTGGCAGGCACAGATACGCAGTATTTT
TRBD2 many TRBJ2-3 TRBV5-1 CASSSLAGAGTDTQYF TGTGCCAGCAGTTCCCTAGCGGGGGCGGGTACAGATACGCAGTATTTT
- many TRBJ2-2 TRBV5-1 CASSQDSAGLFF TGCGCCAGCAGCCAGGACAGCGCTGGGCTGTTTTTT
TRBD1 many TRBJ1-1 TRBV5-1 CASSNGQVHTEAFF TGCGCCAGCAGCAACGGACAGGTTCACACTGAAGCTTTCTTT
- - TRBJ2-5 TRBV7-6 CASSYLLQETQYF TGTGCCAGCAGCTACCTCCTCCAAGAGACCCAGTACTTC
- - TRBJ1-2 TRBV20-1 CSSPLQGQPVHGYTF TGCAGTTCCCCATTACAGGGACAACCGGTTCATGGCTACACCTTC
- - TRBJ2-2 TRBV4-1 CASSQETGLTGELFF TGCGCCAGCAGCCAAGAAACAGGATTAACCGGGGAGCTGTTTTTT
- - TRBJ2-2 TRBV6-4 CASSPTRGTGELFF TGTGCCAGCAGTCCTACCAGGGGAACCGGGGAGCTGTTTTTT
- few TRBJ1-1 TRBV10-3 CAIRDTMNTEAFF TGTGCCATCCGGGACACGATGAACACTGAAGCTTTCTTT
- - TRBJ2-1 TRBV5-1 CASSKDSSRGYNEQFF TGCGCCAGCAGTAAAGACTCTAGCAGGGGTTACAATGAGCAGTTCTTC
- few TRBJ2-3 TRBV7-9 CASSLGLAPITDTQYF TGTGCCAGCAGCTTAGGCCTAGCGCCCATCACAGATACGCAGTATTTT
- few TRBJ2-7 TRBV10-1 CASSGTSDEQYF TGCGCCAGCAGCGGGACATCAGACGAGCAGTACTTC
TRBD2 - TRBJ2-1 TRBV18 CASSPRLAGTGMTYNEQFF TGTGCCAGCTCACCGAGACTAGCGGGGACGGGAATGACTTACAATGAGCAGTTCTTC
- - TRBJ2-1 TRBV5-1 CASSLVSPREQFF TGCGCCAGCAGCTTGGTAAGCCCAAGAGAGCAGTTCTTC
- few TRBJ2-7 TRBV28 CASSFRLYEQYF TGTGCCAGCAGTTTCCGACTTTACGAGCAGTACTTC
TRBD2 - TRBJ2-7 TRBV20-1 CSARDLRRGTSPTEQYF TGCAGTGCTAGAGATCTGAGGCGGGGGACTAGCCCAACCGAGCAGTACTTC
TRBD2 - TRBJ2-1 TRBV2 CASRGGSVSEQFF TGTGCCAGCAGAGGCGGGAGTGTTAGTGAGCAGTTCTTC
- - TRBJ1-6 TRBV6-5 CASSYTGSLYNSPLHF TGTGCCAGCAGTTACACAGGGTCCCTATATAATTCACCCCTCCACTTT
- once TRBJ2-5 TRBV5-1 CASSFLGLDVDTQYF TGCGCCAGCAGCTTCCTGGGACTGGACGTTGATACCCAGTACTTC
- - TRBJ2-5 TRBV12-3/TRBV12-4 CASSRDRPGETQYF TGTGCCAGCAGCCGAGACCGTCCCGGGGAGACCCAGTACTTC
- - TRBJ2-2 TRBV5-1 CASSPGSADTGELFF TGCGCCAGCAGCCCGGGGAGCGCCGACACCGGGGAGCTGTTTTTT
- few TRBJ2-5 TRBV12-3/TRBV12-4 CASSLFAGLPWETQYF TGTGCCAGCAGTTTATTTGCGGGACTTCCGTGGGAGACCCAGTACTTC
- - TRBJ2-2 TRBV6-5 CASSDAGELFF TGTGCCAGCTCGGACGCCGGGGAGCTGTTTTTT
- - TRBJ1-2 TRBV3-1 CASSQSQGPGYTF TGTGCCAGCAGCCAATCTCAGGGGCCTGGCTACACCTTC
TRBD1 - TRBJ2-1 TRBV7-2 CASSPSGQGAYNEQFF TGTGCCAGCAGCCCCTCGGGACAGGGGGCGTACAATGAGCAGTTCTTC
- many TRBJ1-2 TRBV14 CASSQGAAKGSYGYTF TGTGCCAGCAGCCAAGGGGCAGCAAAGGGATCATATGGCTACACCTTC
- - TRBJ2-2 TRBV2 CASSAQGTNTGELFF TGTGCCAGCAGTGCCCAGGGAACGAACACCGGGGAGCTGTTTTTT
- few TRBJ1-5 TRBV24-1 CATSDAHQPQHF TGTGCCACCAGTGATGCTCATCAGCCCCAGCATTTT
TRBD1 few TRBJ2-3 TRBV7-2 CASSSRTGGSTDTQYF TGTGCCAGCAGCTCGAGAACAGGGGGGAGCACAGATACGCAGTATTTT
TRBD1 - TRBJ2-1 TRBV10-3 CAIRAGQGIGEQFF TGTGCCATCAGAGCGGGACAGGGCATCGGTGAGCAGTTCTTC
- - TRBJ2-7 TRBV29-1 CSVLGSSAGYEQYF TGCAGCGTTTTGGGGTCCAGTGCCGGGTACGAGCAGTACTTC
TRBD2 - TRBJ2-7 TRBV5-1 CASSLDSGTSKTLPHEQYF TGCGCCAGCAGCTTGGACTCGGGGACTAGCAAAACCCTACCCCACGAGCAGTACTTC
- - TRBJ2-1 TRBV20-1 CSARQDNEQFF TGCAGTGCTCGACAGGACAATGAGCAGTTCTTC
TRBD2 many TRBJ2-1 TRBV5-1 CASSAGGSSYNEQFF TGCGCCAGCAGCGCCGGGGGGAGCTCCTACAATGAGCAGTTCTTC
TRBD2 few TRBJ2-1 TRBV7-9 CASSLMSSGGNEQFF TGTGCCAGCAGCTTAATGTCTAGCGGAGGGAATGAGCAGTTCTTC
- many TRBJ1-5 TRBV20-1 CSASGGNSNQPQHF TGCAGTGCTAGCGGGGGAAATAGCAATCAGCCCCAGCATTTT
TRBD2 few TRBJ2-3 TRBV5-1 CASSTGLAYTDTQYF TGCGCCAGCAGCACGGGACTAGCGTACACAGATACGCAGTATTTT
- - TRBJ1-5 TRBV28 CASSWGVGLRQPQHF TGTGCCAGCAGTTGGGGTGTGGGTTTGAGGCAGCCCCAGCATTTT
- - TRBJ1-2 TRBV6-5 CASSNWNYGYTF TGTGCCAGCAGTAATTGGAACTATGGCTACACCTTC
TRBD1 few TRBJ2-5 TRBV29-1 CSAPGTGGDAQYF TGCAGCGCCCCCGGGACAGGGGGGGATGCCCAGTACTTC
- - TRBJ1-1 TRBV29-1 CSVARQANTEAFF TGCAGCGTTGCAAGACAGGCGAACACTGAAGCTTTCTTT
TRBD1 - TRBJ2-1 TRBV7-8 CASSQGQGGTYNEQFF TGTGCCAGCAGCCAGGGACAGGGGGGGACCTACAATGAGCAGTTCTTC
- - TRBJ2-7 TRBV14 CASSQGGHLSYEQYF TGTGCCAGCAGCCAAGGGGGACATCTCTCCTACGAGCAGTACTTC
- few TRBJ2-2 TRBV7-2 CASSPVAGELFF TGTGCCAGCAGCCCTGTAGCCGGGGAGCTGTTTTTT
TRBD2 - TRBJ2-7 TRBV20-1 CSAISGSTLYEQYF TGCAGTGCTATTAGCGGGAGTACTCTCTACGAGCAGTACTTC
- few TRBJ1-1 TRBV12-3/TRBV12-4 CASSLFRQRNTEAFF TGTGCCAGCAGTTTATTTCGGCAGCGGAACACTGAAGCTTTCTTT
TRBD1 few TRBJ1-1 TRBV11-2 CASSSRQGNAEAFF TGTGCCAGCAGCTCTAGACAGGGGAACGCTGAAGCTTTCTTT
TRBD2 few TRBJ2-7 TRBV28 CASSTGQSSGFYEQYF TGTGCCAGCAGCACAGGTCAGAGTAGCGGGTTCTACGAGCAGTACTTC
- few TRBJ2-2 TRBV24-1 CATSRSPLTGELFF TGTGCCACCAGTCGGTCACCTCTCACCGGGGAGCTGTTTTTT
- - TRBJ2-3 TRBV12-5 CASGFRITDTQYF TGTGCTAGTGGTTTCCGCATCACAGATACGCAGTATTTT
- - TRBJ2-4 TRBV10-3 CAISESNQGLAKNIQYF TGTGCCATCAGTGAGTCGAACCAGGGCCTAGCCAAAAACATTCAGTACTTC
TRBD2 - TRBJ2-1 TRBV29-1 CSVVSGSTYNEQFF TGCAGCGTTGTAAGCGGGAGCACCTACAATGAGCAGTTCTTC
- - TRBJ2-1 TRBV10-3 CATGAYNEQFF TGTGCCACCGGGGCGTACAATGAGCAGTTCTTC
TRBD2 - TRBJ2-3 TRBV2 CASSHRSGSTDTQYF TGTGCCAGCAGTCACCGTAGCGGGTCGACAGATACGCAGTATTTT